These T cell receptor beta chains were read from a single sample in a study of T cells in localized non-small cell lung cancer. Profiled with immunoSEQ multiplex PCR; TCRdb holds only in-frame clones, not every one. The profile covers 75,000 to 80,000 clones, with around 80% appearing a single time and 8% to 10% taken by the ten largest. The source was peripheral blood, collected before any cancer treatment. These receptors were obtained from a female donor of 60 years or more with stage I lung adenocarcinoma. The CDR3 runs from the conserved cysteine through the conserved F or W. The order of the fields is V gene, clone size, D gene, J gene, CDR3 DNA, CDR3 protein. A D gene is named only where the DNA matches it firmly. Only some rows state a clone size, as once, few, many or a class for expanded clones.

TRBV23-1	.	.	TRBJ2-7	TGCGCCAGCAGTCAATCCGGGGTGTCGGGGCGCAACTACGAGCAGTACTTC	CASSQSGVSGRNYEQYF
TRBV29-1	.	.	TRBJ2-7	TGCAGCGCCGTGTCCACCTACGAGCAGTACTTC	CSAVSTYEQYF
TRBV9	.	.	TRBJ1-2	TGTGCCAGCACCCCTTCCCGGACGGGCTATGGCTACACCTTC	CASTPSRTGYGYTF
TRBV19	.	.	TRBJ2-2	TGTGCCAGTAGTTCGTCGGGGGTCACCGGGGAGCTGTTTTTT	CASSSSGVTGELFF
TRBV4-3	.	.	TRBJ2-3	TGCGCCAGCAGCCAAGATTGGGCTGTAACGCAGTATTTT	CASSQDWAVTQYF
TRBV7-2	.	.	TRBJ1-3	TGTGCCAGCAGCCCGGGGCTTATTGGAAACACCATATATTTT	CASSPGLIGNTIYF
TRBV19	.	.	TRBJ2-3	TGTGCCAGTAGTCCCTGGGCCGTCTTGGGCACAGATACGCAGTATTTT	CASSPWAVLGTDTQYF
TRBV27	.	.	TRBJ2-3	TGTGCCAGCAGTTTTCTAGGGTTTGTGGGCACAGATACGCAGTATTTT	CASSFLGFVGTDTQYF
TRBV5-6	.	.	TRBJ2-7	TGTGCCAGCAGCCCTGAGGTCCCAATGGGCGAGCAGTACTTC	CASSPEVPMGEQYF
TRBV9	.	.	TRBJ2-1	TGTGCCAGCAGCGTCGGGCGAGGTTCGTACAATGAGCAGTTCTTC	CASSVGRGSYNEQFF
TRBV5-1	.	TRBD2	TRBJ2-7	TGCGCCAGCAGCCCCAACCGACTAGCGGGCAATTCAGACGAGCAGTACTTC	CASSPNRLAGNSDEQYF
TRBV28	.	TRBD1	TRBJ2-5	TGTGCCAGCAGCCGGACAGGGGGCAGAGAGACCCAGTACTTC	CASSRTGGRETQYF
TRBV19	.	.	TRBJ1-1	TGTGCCAGTAGTCTATCTTTAAAAACTGAAGCTTTCTTT	CASSLSLKTEAFF
TRBV20-1	.	.	TRBJ1-2	TGCAGTGCCGACCCGGGCTATGGCTACACCTTC	CSADPGYGYTF
TRBV13	once	.	TRBJ1-2	TGTGCCAGCAGCTTAGTGGGTGCTAACTATGGCTACACCTTC	CASSLVGANYGYTF
TRBV7-2	.	.	TRBJ2-7	TGTGCCAGCAGCACGAGGGGCGAGCAGTACTTC	CASSTRGEQYF
TRBV6-5	.	.	TRBJ1-5	TGTGCCAGCAGCCGGCTGGGGCAGCCCCAGCATTTT	CASSRLGQPQHF
TRBV28	.	TRBD1	TRBJ1-5	TGTGCCAGCAGTCCATCCCCCCGGACAGGGGGCAATCAGCCCCAGCATTTT	CASSPSPRTGGNQPQHF
TRBV5-1	once	TRBD1	TRBJ2-1	TGCGCCAGCAGCATCACAGGGGGGCACAATGAGCAGTTCTTC	CASSITGGHNEQFF
TRBV4-3	.	.	TRBJ2-2	TGCGCCAGCAGCCAAGATGTCAGCCTTACTAGCTTGACTGGGGAGCTGTTTTTT	CASSQDVSLTSLTGELFF
TRBV30	.	TRBD1	TRBJ1-2	TGTGCCTGGAGTACCGGGACAGGGGTCGTCTATGGCTACACCTTC	CAWSTGTGVVYGYTF
TRBV6-5	once	TRBD2	TRBJ2-1	TGTGCCAGCAATGGGGGGGTAACCAATGAGCAGTTCTTC	CASNGGVTNEQFF
TRBV2	once	TRBD1	TRBJ1-5	TGTGCCAGCAGTGAAAGACAGGGTGGAAGTAGCAATCAGCCCCAGCATTTT	CASSERQGGSSNQPQHF
TRBV2	many	.	TRBJ2-3	TGTGCCAGCAGTGAACACAGCATAAGCACAGATACGCAGTATTTT	CASSEHSISTDTQYF
TRBV5-1	.	.	TRBJ1-6	TGCGCCAGCAGCTTGGATGTGCAGGGAAGGGCCTATAATTCACCCCTCCACTTT	CASSLDVQGRAYNSPLHF
TRBV2	once	.	TRBJ2-3	TGTGCCAGCAATCGCCGGGACATAGATACGCAGTATTTT	CASNRRDIDTQYF
TRBV9	once	.	TRBJ1-2	TGTGCCAGCAGCGCGCCGGGTTATGGCTACACCTTC	CASSAPGYGYTF
TRBV19	.	.	TRBJ1-1	TGTGCCAGTAGCCCGGGACTGAACACTGAAGCTTTCTTT	CASSPGLNTEAFF
TRBV25-1	.	TRBD1	TRBJ2-1	TGTGCCACCGGGGATACAGGGGCGGTGAATGAGCAGTTCTTC	CATGDTGAVNEQFF
TRBV7-8	.	TRBD1	TRBJ2-5	TGTGCCAGCAGCCGCACTCAACCGCCGACAGGGTTGGTGGAGACCCAGTACTTC	CASSRTQPPTGLVETQYF
TRBV5-6	.	.	TRBJ2-7	TGTGCCAGCAGCTTGGGGGCAGGGTTAGCCTACGAGCAGTACTTC	CASSLGAGLAYEQYF
TRBV5-4	once	TRBD2	TRBJ2-1	TGTGCCAGCAGCCATTCCGGGACTAGGGCCTACAATGAGCAGTTCTTC	CASSHSGTRAYNEQFF
TRBV21-1	.	.	TRBJ1-3	TGTGCCAGCGAGAGGGAAAACACCATATATTTT	CASERENTIYF
TRBV4-3	.	TRBD2	TRBJ2-2	TGCGCCAGCAGCCTTCTAGCGGGGGGGCCCGGGGAGCTGTTTTTT	CASSLLAGGPGELFF
TRBV5-1	.	.	TRBJ1-4	TGCGCCAGCAGCCCCGGCGGGCTTGCACCGAGAATAGGTGAAAAACTGTTTTTT	CASSPGGLAPRIGEKLFF
TRBV19	.	.	TRBJ1-2	TGTGCCAGTAGTAGGTCCTCTAACTATGGCTACACCTTC	CASSRSSNYGYTF
TRBV4-2	.	TRBD2	TRBJ2-2	TGTGCCAGCAGCCAAGATCTAACTAGCGGGAGTAGGGGGGAGCTGTTTTTT	CASSQDLTSGSRGELFF
TRBV5-5	.	.	TRBJ1-6	TGTGCCAGCAGCTTGGAAGGTAATTCACCCCTCCACTTT	CASSLEGNSPLHF
TRBV11-1	.	TRBD1	TRBJ1-4	TGTGCCAGCAGCTCGGGACAGGGGGAAAAACTGTTTTTT	CASSSGQGEKLFF